This TCR beta chain stems from a study of shared clonotypes between healthy human individuals. Whole-study findings and limits: The rarefaction results pointed to incomplete sorted-subset sequencing despite large depth.

The CDR3 loop spans 14 amino acids. V was pared by 4 bases and J by 0 bases, with 10 bases between. Germline loops: CDR1 SQVTM, CDR2 ANQGSEA. Note on this clone: As yet, its antigen is unknown.

Assay: immunoSEQ multiplex PCR; the TCRdb copy retains only in-frame clones and omits some. The data contain fewer than 1.6 million clones, around 98.5% of them seen just once; the ten biggest clones take up 0.3% to 0.45%. The V call is TRBV29-1, the J call TRBJ2-1, with D uncertain. This TCR was recovered from a man aged 30-40 years in good health. Material for sequencing was naive CD4+ T cells sorted from blood. Subset indicated: CD45RA+ positively selected. The CDR3 DNA reads TGCAGCGTTGTTGGCTCGCGCTCCTACAATGAGCAGTTCTTC. Translated, it gives CSVVGSRSYNEQFF.